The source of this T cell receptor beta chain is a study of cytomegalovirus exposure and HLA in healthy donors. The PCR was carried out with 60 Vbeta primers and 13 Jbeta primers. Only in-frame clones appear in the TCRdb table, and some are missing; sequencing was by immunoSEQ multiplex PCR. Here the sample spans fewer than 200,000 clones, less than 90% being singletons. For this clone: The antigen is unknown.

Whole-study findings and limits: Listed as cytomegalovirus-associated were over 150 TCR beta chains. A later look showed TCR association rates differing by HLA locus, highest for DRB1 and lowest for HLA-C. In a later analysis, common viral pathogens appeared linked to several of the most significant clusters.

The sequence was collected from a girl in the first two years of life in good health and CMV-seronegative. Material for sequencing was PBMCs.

In nucleotides, the CDR3 is TGTGCCAGCTCAGCCCGCGGGGTGGGAACTGAAGCTTTCTTT. This codes for CASSARGVGTEAFF. The chain joins TRBV18 to TRBJ1-1, with unresolved D. V was clipped by 5 bases and J by 5 bases, with 15 bases between them. Germline CDR1 KGHSH, CDR2 LQKENI. This CDR3 contains 14 residues.